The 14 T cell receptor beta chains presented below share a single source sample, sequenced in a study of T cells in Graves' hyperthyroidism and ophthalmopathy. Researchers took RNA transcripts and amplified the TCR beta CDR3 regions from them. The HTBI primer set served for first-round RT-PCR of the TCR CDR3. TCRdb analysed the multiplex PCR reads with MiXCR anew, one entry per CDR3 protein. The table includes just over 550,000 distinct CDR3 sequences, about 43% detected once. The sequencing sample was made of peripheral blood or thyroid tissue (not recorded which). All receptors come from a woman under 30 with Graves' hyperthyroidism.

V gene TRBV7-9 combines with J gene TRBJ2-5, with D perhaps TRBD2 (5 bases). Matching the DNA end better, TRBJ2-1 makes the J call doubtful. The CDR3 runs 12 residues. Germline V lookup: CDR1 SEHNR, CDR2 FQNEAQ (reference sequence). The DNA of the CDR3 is TGTGCCAGCAGCTCCCCCGGGGATGAGCAGTTCTTC. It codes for CASSSPGDEQFF.

As DNA, the CDR3 is TGTGCCAGCAGTGTAGAGGGTCATAACACTGAAGCTTTCTTT. Protein: CASSVEGHNTEAFF. This chain links TRBV2 with TRBJ1-1, with D unclear. The germline CDR1 and CDR2 sequences are SNHLY and FYNNEI. V gave up 4 bases and J gave up 2 bases, with 11 bases separating them. The CDR3 spans 14 residues.

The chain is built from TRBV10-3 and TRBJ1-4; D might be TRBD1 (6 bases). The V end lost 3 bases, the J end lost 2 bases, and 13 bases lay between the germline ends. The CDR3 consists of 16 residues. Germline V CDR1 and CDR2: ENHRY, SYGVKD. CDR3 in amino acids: CAISDPDRTTNEKLFF. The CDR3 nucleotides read TGTGCCATCAGTGACCCTGACAGGACTACTAATGAAAAACTGTTTTTT.

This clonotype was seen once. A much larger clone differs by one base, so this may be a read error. The CDR3 region is CATGLASGTGELFF. In DNA form, the CDR3 reads TGTGCCACCGGCCTTGCGAGCGGCACCGGGGAGCTGTTTTTT. J is TRBJ2-2 and V is TRBV24-1; D possibly corresponds to TRBD2 (5 bases). Germline V gene lookup returns CDR1 KGHDR and CDR2 SFDVKD. The CDR3 extends over 14 amino acids. Between the trimmed V and J ends, which lost 9 bases and 4 bases, there was a span of 14 bases.

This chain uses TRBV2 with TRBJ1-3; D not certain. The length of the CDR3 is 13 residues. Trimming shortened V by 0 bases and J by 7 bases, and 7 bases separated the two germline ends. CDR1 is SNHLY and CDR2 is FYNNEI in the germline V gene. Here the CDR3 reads CASSEALANTIYF. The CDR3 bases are TGTGCCAGCAGTGAAGCGCTTGCGAACACCATATATTTT.

For the CDR3, the DNA is TGTGCCAGCAGCTTCAGGGCGAATCAGCCCCAGCATTTT. This encodes CASSFRANQPQHF. The chain employs TRBV7-2 and TRBJ1-5, with D maybe TRBD1 (5 bases). This CDR3 is built from 13 residues. The germline V gene encodes CDR1 SGHTA and CDR2 FQGNSA. Deletions cut 3 bases from V and 4 bases from J, with 7 bases between.

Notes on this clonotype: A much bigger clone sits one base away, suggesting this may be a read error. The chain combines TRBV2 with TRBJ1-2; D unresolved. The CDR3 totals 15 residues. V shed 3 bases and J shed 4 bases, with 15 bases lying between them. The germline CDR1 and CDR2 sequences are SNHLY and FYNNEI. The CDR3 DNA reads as TGTGCCAGCAGTGACGGCGGGGAGTTATTCTATGGCTACACCTTC. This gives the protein CASSDGGELFYGYTF.

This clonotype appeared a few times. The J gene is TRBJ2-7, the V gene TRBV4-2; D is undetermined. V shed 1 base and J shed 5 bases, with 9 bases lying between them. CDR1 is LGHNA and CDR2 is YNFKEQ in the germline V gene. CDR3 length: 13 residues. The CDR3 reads CASSQGTRDEQYF. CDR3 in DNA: TGTGCCAGCAGCCAAGGAACCCGGGACGAGCAGTACTTC.

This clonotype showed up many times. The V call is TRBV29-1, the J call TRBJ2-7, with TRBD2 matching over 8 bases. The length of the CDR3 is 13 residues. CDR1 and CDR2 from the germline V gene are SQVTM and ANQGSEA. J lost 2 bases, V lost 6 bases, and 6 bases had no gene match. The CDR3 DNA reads TGCAGCGTCCGGACTAGCAGGACCTACGAGCAGTACTTC. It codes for CSVRTSRTYEQYF.

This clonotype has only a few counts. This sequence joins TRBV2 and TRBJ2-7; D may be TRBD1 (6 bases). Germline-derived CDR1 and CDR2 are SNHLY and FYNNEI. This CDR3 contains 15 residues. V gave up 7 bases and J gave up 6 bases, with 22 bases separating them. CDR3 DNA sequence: TGTGCCAGCACTCGATGGGAACAGGGATTAGGCGAGCAGTACTTC. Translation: CASTRWEQGLGEQYF.

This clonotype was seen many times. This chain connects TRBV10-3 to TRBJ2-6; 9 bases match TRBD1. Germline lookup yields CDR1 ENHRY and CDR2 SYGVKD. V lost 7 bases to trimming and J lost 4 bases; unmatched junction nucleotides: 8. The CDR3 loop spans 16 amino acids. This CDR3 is CAIMEHRGRGANVLTF. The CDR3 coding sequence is TGTGCCATCATGGAGCACAGGGGGCGAGGGGCCAACGTCCTGACTTTC.

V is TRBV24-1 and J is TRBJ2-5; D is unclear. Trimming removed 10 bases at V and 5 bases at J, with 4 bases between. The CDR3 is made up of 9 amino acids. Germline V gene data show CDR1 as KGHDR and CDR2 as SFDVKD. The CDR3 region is CATGETQYF. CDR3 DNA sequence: TGTGCCACGGGTGAGACCCAGTACTTC.

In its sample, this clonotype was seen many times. The CDR3 is CASSLGTGVEAFF. The CDR3 nucleotides are TGTGCCAGCAGCTTAGGGACAGGGGTGGAAGCTTTCTTT. The chain is built from TRBV7-2 and TRBJ1-1; 9 bases align to TRBD1. Germline lookup yields CDR1 SGHTA and CDR2 FQGNSA. Unmatched junction bases numbered 2, after V lost 1 base and J lost 8 bases. There are 13 residues in the CDR3.

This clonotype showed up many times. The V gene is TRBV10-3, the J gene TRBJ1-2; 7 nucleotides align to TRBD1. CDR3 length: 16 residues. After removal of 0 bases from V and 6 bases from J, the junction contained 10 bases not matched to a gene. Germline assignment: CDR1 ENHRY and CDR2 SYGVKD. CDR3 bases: TGTGCCATCAGTGAGTCTTACCACAGGGGCCAGGATGGCTACACCTTC. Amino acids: CAISESYHRGQDGYTF.